These T cell receptor beta chains were read from a single sample in a study of T cells in Graves' hyperthyroidism and ophthalmopathy. Each CDR3 protein is one row after TCRdb ran MiXCR on the multiplex PCR reads. The table shows about 480,000 distinct CDR3 sequences, with 14% occurring only once. Sequencing input: blood. All receptors come from a woman aged 18 to 35 with Graves' hyperthyroidism. Both conserved end residues are part of each CDR3. The order of the fields is D gene, V gene, J gene, clone size, CDR3 protein, CDR3 DNA. The D gene is left open where the match is weak. The size field is filled for only some rows; it gives once, few, many or a size class.

>TRBD1|TRBV30|TRBJ1-2|many
CAWRTKTGEGYGYTF
TGTGCCTGGAGAACCAAGACAGGGGAAGGGTATGGCTACACCTTC
>TRBD2|TRBV20-1|TRBJ2-5|-
CSASSSGTSGGETQYF
TGCAGTGCTAGTTCCTCAGGGACTAGCGGTGGGGAGACCCAGTACTTC
>-|TRBV2|TRBJ1-2|many
CASREPQRSGGYTF
TGTGCCAGCAGGGAACCCCAACGTTCGGGCGGCTACACCTTC
>-|TRBV6-2/TRBV6-3|TRBJ1-1|-
CASSMSQGNTEAFF
TGTGCCAGCAGTATGTCCCAGGGGAACACTGAAGCTTTCTTT
>TRBD2|TRBV2|TRBJ2-1|few
CASSGGLAGAFNEQFF
TGTGCCAGCAGTGGGGGACTAGCGGGAGCGTTCAATGAGCAGTTCTTC
>TRBD2|TRBV5-1|TRBJ2-5|few
CASSLDVTSGTQYF
TGCGCCAGCAGCTTGGATGTGACTAGCGGGACCCAGTACTTC
>-|TRBV13|TRBJ1-2|-
CASSLGGGTNYGYSF
TGTGCCAGCAGCTTGGGGGGGGGTACAAACTATGGCTACAGCTTC
>-|TRBV2|TRBJ2-3|many
CASRSQTIFTDTQYF
TGTGCCAGCAGGTCTCAGACGATATTCACAGATACGCAGTATTTT
>TRBD2|TRBV4-1|TRBJ2-1|-
CASSQGLAGDHEQFF
TGCGCCAGCAGCCAAGGCCTAGCGGGAGACCATGAGCAGTTCTTC
>-|TRBV15|TRBJ1-5|-
CATSRDRGASNQPQHF
TGTGCCACCAGCAGAGATCGAGGGGCTAGCAATCAGCCCCAGCATTTT
>TRBD2|TRBV6-1|TRBJ2-5|many
CASNHYAGGSDETQYF
TGTGCCAGCAATCACTACGCAGGCGGGAGTGACGAGACCCAGTACTTC
>-|TRBV18|TRBJ1-5|many
CASSPTNQPQHF
TGTGCCAGCTCACCCACAAATCAGCCCCAGCATTTT
>TRBD1|TRBV2|TRBJ2-7|many
CASKSGTGSYEQYF
TGTGCCAGCAAGTCCGGGACAGGGAGCTACGAGCAGTACTTC
>TRBD2|TRBV12-3/TRBV12-4|TRBJ2-7|many
CASSLGTSGYEQYF
TGTGCCAGCAGTTTGGGGACTAGCGGCTACGAGCAGTACTTC
>-|TRBV20-1|TRBJ2-5|many
CSAAPDEGRETQYF
TGCAGTGCTGCCCCGGATGAGGGGAGGGAGACCCAGTACTTC
>TRBD1|TRBV9|TRBJ2-5|-
CASSVGGTGEETQYF
TGTGCCAGCAGCGTAGGAGGGACAGGGGAAGAGACCCAGTACTTC
>TRBD1|TRBV5-1|TRBJ1-1|-
CASSTSGQGAEAFF
TGCGCCAGCAGCACGTCAGGACAGGGGGCTGAAGCTTTCTTT
>-|TRBV2|TRBJ2-7|few
CASRGADEQYF
TGTGCCAGCAGGGGTGCTGACGAGCAGTACTTC
>TRBD1|TRBV24-1|TRBJ2-1|-
CATSAGQGTYNEQFF
TGTGCCACCAGCGCCGGACAGGGCACCTACAATGAGCAGTTCTTC
>-|TRBV13|TRBJ2-1|many
CASSLKRTNEQFF
TGTGCCAGCAGCTTGAAGAGGACTAATGAGCAGTTCTTC
>-|TRBV30|TRBJ2-1|many
CAWSKGRNNEQFF
TGTGCCTGGAGTAAGGGGCGGAACAATGAGCAGTTCTTC
>TRBD2|TRBV4-1|TRBJ2-3|few
CASSQVAGSTDTQYF
TGCGCCAGCAGCCAAGTAGCGGGGAGCACAGATACGCAGTATTTT
>-|TRBV4-2|TRBJ2-3|few
CASRPDGTDTQYF
TGTGCCAGCAGACCGGACGGCACAGATACGCAGTATTTT
>-|TRBV16|TRBJ1-1|-
CASSQSNLEAFF
TGTGCCAGCAGCCAATCAAACTTAGAAGCTTTCTTT
>TRBD1|TRBV5-1|TRBJ1-5|-
CASSLGDRPSGPQHF
TGCGCCAGCAGCCTGGGGGACAGGCCATCCGGGCCCCAGCATTTT
>TRBD1|TRBV11-3|TRBJ2-4|many
CASSSNRGGKNIQYF
TGTGCCAGCAGCTCCAACAGGGGTGGCAAAAACATTCAGTACTTC
>-|TRBV12-3/TRBV12-4|TRBJ1-2|-
CASKAGQSFNYGYTF
TGTGCCAGCAAGGCTGGACAATCCTTTAACTATGGCTACACCTTC
>-|TRBV5-6|TRBJ2-2|few
CASSAAPRELFF
TGTGCCAGCAGCGCAGCACCCCGAGAGCTGTTTTTT